Listed below are T cell receptor beta chains from one sample, sequenced in a study of blood T cell repertoires in COVID-19. Some clones are missing from TCRdb's copy, which holds only in-frame ones; the method was immunoSEQ multiplex PCR. Of around 340,000 clones detected, approximately 89% appear once; the ten largest clones hold over 3.5%. The sequencing sample was made of peripheral blood. The receptors here all came from a woman aged 55 to 70 with COVID-19, enrolled during active disease. Both conserved end residues are trimmed from each CDR3. Fields, in order: J gene, V gene, CDR3 protein.

TRBJ1-1 TRBV29-1 SVGTGWGNTEAF
TRBJ2-5 TRBV11-2 ASRVASSGGRETQY
TRBJ1-6 TRBV10-1 ASSESVRGDNSPLH
TRBJ1-2 TRBV19 ASKERSDRADGYT
TRBJ2-2 TRBV10-3 ATSRGPNTGELF
TRBJ2-5 TRBV7-7 ASSPRQGFPQETQY
TRBJ2-7 TRBV2 ASRPWTSGAREQY
TRBJ1-2 TRBV28 ATLQGTANYGYT
TRBJ1-4 TRBV30 AWSVQGSFTNEKLF
TRBJ1-2 TRBV9 ASSVAGGDRANYYGYT
TRBJ2-3 TRBV7-3 ASSPTPRGGATDTQY
TRBJ1-2 TRBV6-5 ASSYDSNYGYT
TRBJ1-4 TRBV10-2 ASRKRREEKLF
TRBJ1-5 TRBV29-1 SVADSQNQPQH
TRBJ2-7 TRBV6-1 ASSEPGQGTYEQY
TRBJ2-5 TRBV3-1/TRBV3-2 ASSQGRGGARETQY
TRBJ2-1 TRBV12-5 ASGTGTPHNEQF
TRBJ1-2 TRBV19 ASSPQGTMDYGYT
TRBJ2-1 TRBV6-5 ASSLLAGGYEQF
TRBJ2-5 TRBV29-1 SVAGGRGAETQY
TRBJ2-2 TRBV5-1 ASSLSGGANTGELF
TRBJ1-2 TRBV7-9 ASSSRGQGVNYGYT
TRBJ1-2 TRBV20-1 SVFRTAIYT
TRBJ1-1 TRBV12-3/TRBV12-4 ASSLGRNTEAF
TRBJ1-2 TRBV28 ASSPDRGNYGYT
TRBJ2-5 TRBV2 ASRLLAGGPETQY
TRBJ2-5 TRBV3-1/TRBV3-2 ASSRGQGQETQY
TRBJ1-1 TRBV11-2 ASSLDPGGTEAF
TRBJ1-1 TRBV2 ASSTDRSTEAF
TRBJ2-3 TRBV7-3 ASSPVTSTDTQY
TRBJ1-1 TRBV15 ATSRGTGSSGTEAF
TRBJ2-3 TRBV10-3 AITSGQITDTQY
TRBJ1-2 TRBV2 ASPTVPTPNYGYT
TRBJ1-1 TRBV6-5 ASSSEPPGKTF
TRBJ2-7 TRBV5-1 ASSPGQGARQY
TRBJ1-1 TRBV2 ASREWDIQNTEAF
TRBJ1-3 TRBV30 AWSPGAGGNTIY
TRBJ1-1 TRBV18 ASSPGTGGGTEAF
TRBJ2-2 TRBV7-3 ASSSTTMANTGELF
TRBJ1-4 TRBV30 AWSVPGREREKLF
TRBJ1-1 TRBV12-3/TRBV12-4 ASSRRGPTEAF
TRBJ1-2 TRBV24-1 ATSDPSSGGGYT
TRBJ1-2 TRBV30 AFAGQLNYGYT
TRBJ1-1 TRBV11-2 ASSETPGQENTEAF
TRBJ2-1 TRBV19 ASSNPGQHYNEQF
TRBJ2-7 TRBV7-9 ASSSQGALYEQY
TRBJ1-2 TRBV7-2 ASSFGQGGNGYT
TRBJ1-2 TRBV5-1 ASSTSGGLGYGYT
TRBJ2-3 TRBV28 ASSLRAGATSTDTQY
TRBJ1-2 TRBV6-6 ASSYDGQYYGYT
TRBJ2-3 TRBV2 ASSPGLASDTQY
TRBJ2-2 TRBV4-1 ASRETSGYSRANTGELF
TRBJ1-2 TRBV11-2 ASSLAGFDYGYT
TRBJ2-3 TRBV5-1 ASSPGLAADTQY
TRBJ1-1 TRBV11-2 ASSSTGTGAEAF
TRBJ1-6 TRBV19 ASSNQGFRNSPLH
TRBJ2-5 TRBV6-5 ASSYPTGGAETQY
TRBJ1-2 TRBV19 ASSIHRENYGYT
TRBJ1-2 TRBV7-6 ASSWGGNRGTLYGYT
TRBJ1-4 TRBV6-5 ASRDRGSLNEKLF